These 5 T cell receptor beta chains share one sample of origin, sequenced in a study of regulatory T cells in long-lasting Graves disease. Arm-PCR with iRepertoire HTBI primers amplified the CDR3 regions for these TCR beta libraries. TCRdb reanalysed the multiplex PCR reads using MiXCR and keeps one entry per CDR3 protein. The sample lists over 350,000 distinct CDR3 sequences; 15% were seen once. The time point denotes: newly diagnosed GD, antithyroid drugs for less than 3 months. The authors made the TCR library using RNA they extracted from PBMCs. This same sample was also taken into another study, of T cells in Graves' hyperthyroidism and ophthalmopathy.

This material consisted of peripheral blood mononuclear cells (PBMCs), taken at new diagnosis, from a patient treated with antithyroid drugs. The receptors originated from a woman in her thirties or forties with Graves disease.

The V and J genes are TRBV10-2 and TRBJ2-7; D is unclear. Germline CDR1 is WSHSY and CDR2 is SAAADI. The germline V and J ends were trimmed by 6 bases and 6 bases, with 9 bases remaining between them. This CDR3 is built from 11 residues. CDR3 bases: TGCGCCAGCAGCGAAGGTTTCGAGCAGTACTTC. This encodes CASSEGFEQYF.

This clonotype showed up many times. The genes are TRBV30 and TRBJ2-3, with D possibly being TRBD1 (5 bases). Per germline, CDR1 GTSNPN and CDR2 SVGIG (reference sequence). V was clipped by 4 bases and J by 3 bases, with 17 bases between them. The CDR3 covers 15 residues. As DNA, the CDR3 is TGTGCCTGGACAGGGCTTAGGGATATAACAGATACGCAGTATTTT. As protein: CAWTGLRDITDTQYF.

This clonotype has at least ten counts. The CDR3 protein is CSARDTSGRAGETQYF. As DNA, the CDR3 is TGCAGTGCTAGAGATACTAGCGGGAGGGCGGGAGAGACCCAGTACTTC. The genes are TRBV20-1 and TRBJ2-5, with 13 bases identical to TRBD2. V gave up 0 bases and J gave up 4 bases; unmatched junction bases: 5. Per germline, CDR1 DFQATT and CDR2 SNEGSKA (reference sequence). CDR3 size: 16 residues.

This clonotype was observed many times. This sequence joins TRBV19 and TRBJ2-1; unclear D gene. V was cut by 6 bases and J by 0 bases, with 12 bases left in between. Germline V gene sequence: CDR1 LNHDA, CDR2 SQIVND (reference sequence). The CDR3 has 15 residues. Here the CDR3 DNA reads TGTGCCAGTAGACGAGCGTTGAGCTCCTACAATGAGCAGTTCTTC. Translation gives CASRRALSSYNEQFF.

The chain recombines TRBV28 with TRBJ2-7; 7 bases are a match to TRBD2. J lost 3 bases, V lost 6 bases, and 11 bases had no gene match. The CDR3 runs to 15 residues. Germline CDR1 is MDHEN and CDR2 is SYDVKM. The CDR3 DNA follows: TGTGCCAGCAGACGACGGGCTAGCGGCATCTACGAGCAGTACTTC. It codes for CASRRRASGIYEQYF. Using reference TRBV28 and TRBJ2-7 for the parts outside the CDR3, the full variable domain is DVKVTQSSRYLVKRTGEKVFLECVQDMDHENMFWYRQDPGLGLRLIYFSYDVKMKEKGDIPEGYSVSREKKERFSLILESASTNQTSMYLCASRRRASGIYEQYFGPGTRLTVT.